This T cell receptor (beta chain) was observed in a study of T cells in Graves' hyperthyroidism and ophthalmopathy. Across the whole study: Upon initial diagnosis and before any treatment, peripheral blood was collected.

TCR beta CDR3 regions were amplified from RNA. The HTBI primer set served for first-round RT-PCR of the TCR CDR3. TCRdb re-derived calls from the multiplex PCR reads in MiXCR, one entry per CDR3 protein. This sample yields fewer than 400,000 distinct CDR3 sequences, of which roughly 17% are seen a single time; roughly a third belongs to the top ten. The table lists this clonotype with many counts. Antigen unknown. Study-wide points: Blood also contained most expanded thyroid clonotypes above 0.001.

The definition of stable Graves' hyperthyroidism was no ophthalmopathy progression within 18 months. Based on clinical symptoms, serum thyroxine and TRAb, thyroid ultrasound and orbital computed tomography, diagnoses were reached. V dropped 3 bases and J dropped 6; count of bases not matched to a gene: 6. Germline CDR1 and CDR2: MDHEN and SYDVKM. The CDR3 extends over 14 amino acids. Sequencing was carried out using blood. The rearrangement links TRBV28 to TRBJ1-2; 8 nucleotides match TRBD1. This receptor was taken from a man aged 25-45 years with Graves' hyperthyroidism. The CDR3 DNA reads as TGTGCCAGCAGTTTTGGCAGGGGGCGGGATGGCTACACCTTC. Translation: CASSFGRGRDGYTF.